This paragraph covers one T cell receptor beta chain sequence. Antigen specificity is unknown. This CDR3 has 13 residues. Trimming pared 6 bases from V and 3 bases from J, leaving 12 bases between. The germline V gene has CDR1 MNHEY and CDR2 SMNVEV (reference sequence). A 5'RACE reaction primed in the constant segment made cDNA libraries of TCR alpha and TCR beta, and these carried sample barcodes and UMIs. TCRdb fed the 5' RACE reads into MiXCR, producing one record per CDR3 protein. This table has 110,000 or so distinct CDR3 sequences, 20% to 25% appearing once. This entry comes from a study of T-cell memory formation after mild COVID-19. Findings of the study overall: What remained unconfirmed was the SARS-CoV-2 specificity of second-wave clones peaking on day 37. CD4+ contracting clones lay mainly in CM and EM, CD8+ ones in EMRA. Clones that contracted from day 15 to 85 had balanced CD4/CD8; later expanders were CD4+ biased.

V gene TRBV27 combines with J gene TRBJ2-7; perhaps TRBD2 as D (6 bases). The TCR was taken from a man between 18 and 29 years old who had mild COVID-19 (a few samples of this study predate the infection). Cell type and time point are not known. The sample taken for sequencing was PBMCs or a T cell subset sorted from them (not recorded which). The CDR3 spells CASSRGSGYEQYV. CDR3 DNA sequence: TGTGCCAGCAGCCGGGGTAGCGGCTACGAGCAGTACGTC.